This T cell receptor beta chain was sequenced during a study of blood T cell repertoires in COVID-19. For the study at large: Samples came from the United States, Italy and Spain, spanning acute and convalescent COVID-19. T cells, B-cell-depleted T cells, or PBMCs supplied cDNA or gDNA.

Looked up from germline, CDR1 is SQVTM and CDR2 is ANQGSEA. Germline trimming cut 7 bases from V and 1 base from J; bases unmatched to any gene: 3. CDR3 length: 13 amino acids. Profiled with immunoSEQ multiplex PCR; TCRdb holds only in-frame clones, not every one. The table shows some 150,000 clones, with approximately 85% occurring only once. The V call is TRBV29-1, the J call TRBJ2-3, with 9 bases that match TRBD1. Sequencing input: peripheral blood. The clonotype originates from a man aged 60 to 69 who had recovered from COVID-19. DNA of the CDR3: TGCAGCGCATGGACAGGGGGCACAGATACGCAGTATTTT. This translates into CSAWTGGTDTQYF.